This T cell receptor beta chain originates from a study of T-cell memory formation after mild COVID-19. As for the study in general: Clusters of TCRs were largely donor specific.

The V and J ends lost 5 bases and 5 bases, in that order; junction bases with no gene match: 10. Germline CDR1 SGHRS, CDR2 YFSETQ. This CDR3 contains 16 residues. This clonotype was observed a few times. The antigen is not known. TCRdb re-derived calls from the 5' RACE reads in MiXCR, one entry per CDR3 protein. This sample has more than 250,000 distinct CDR3 sequences, with roughly 18% found just once. Study-level results: Confirmation was lacking for SARS-CoV-2 specificity of second-wave clones that peaked on day 37. A subset of responding clones appeared in pre-infection memory, suggesting cross-reactive memory joined. Those CD4+ clones that contracted were mainly in CM and EM (CD8+ ones in EMRA).

This TCR derives from a man younger than 35 who had mild COVID-19 (a few samples of this study predate the infection). Cell type and time point are not known. Sequenced sample: PBMCs or a T cell subset sorted from them (not recorded which). V gene TRBV5-1 combines with J gene TRBJ1-6; TRBD1 matches at 7 bases. The chain's CDR3 is CASRPWFGTDNSPLHF. CDR3 nucleotide sequence: TGCGCCAGCAGGCCTTGGTTTGGGACAGATAATTCACCCCTCCACTTT.